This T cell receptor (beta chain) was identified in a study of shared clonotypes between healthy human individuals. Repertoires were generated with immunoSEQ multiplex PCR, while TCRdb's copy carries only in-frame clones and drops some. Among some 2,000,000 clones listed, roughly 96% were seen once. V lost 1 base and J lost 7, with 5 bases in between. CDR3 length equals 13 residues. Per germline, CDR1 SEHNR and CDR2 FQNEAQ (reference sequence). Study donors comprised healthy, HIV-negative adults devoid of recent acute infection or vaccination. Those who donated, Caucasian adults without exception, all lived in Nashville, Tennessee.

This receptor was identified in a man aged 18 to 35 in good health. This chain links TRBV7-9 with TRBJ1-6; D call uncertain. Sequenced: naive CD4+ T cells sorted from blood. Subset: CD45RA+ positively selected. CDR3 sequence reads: CASSLGENSPLHF. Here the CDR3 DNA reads TGTGCCAGCAGCTTAGGGGAAAATTCACCCCTCCACTTT.